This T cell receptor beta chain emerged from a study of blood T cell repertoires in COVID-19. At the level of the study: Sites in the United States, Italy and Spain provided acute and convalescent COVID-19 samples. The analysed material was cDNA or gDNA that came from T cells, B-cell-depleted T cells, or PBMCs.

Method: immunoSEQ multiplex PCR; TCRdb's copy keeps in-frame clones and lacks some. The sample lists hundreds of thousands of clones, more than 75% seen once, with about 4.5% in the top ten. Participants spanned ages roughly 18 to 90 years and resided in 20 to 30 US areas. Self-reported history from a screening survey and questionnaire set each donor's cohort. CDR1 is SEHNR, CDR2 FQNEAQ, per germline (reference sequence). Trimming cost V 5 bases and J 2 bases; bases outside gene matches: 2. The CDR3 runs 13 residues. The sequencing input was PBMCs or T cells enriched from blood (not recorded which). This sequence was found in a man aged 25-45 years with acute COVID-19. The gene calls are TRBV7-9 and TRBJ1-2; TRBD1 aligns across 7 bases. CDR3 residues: CASSRGQNYGYTF. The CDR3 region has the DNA TGTGCCAGCAGCCGGGGACAGAACTATGGCTACACCTTC.